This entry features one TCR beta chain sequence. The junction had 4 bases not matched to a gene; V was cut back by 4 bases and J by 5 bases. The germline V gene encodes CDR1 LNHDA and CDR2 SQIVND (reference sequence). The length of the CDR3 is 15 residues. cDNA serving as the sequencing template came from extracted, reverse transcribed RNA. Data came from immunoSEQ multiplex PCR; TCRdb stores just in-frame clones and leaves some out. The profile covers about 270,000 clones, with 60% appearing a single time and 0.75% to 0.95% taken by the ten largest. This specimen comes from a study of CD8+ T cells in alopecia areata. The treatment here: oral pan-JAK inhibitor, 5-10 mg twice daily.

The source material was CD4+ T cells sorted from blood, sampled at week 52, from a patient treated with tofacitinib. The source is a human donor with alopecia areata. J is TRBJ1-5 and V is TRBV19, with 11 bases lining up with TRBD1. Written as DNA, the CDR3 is TGTGCCAGTAGTACCCGGACAGGGGGCGATCAGCCCCAGCATTTT. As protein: CASSTRTGGDQPQHF. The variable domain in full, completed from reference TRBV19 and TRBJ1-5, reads DGGITQSPKYLFRKEGQNVTLSCEQNLNHDAMYWYRQDPGQGLRLIYYSQIVNDFQKGDIAEGYSVSREKKESFPLTVTSAQKNPTAFYLCASSTRTGGDQPQHFGDGTRLSIL.